The 14 T cell receptor beta chains reported below all come from one sample, sequenced in a study of blood T cell repertoires in COVID-19. Sequencing used immunoSEQ multiplex PCR; TCRdb keeps in-frame clones, though not all of them. The sample includes hundreds of thousands of clones, around 85% of them seen just once. The sequenced material came from peripheral blood. These receptors originate from an elderly man with acute or convalescent COVID-19.

V and J are TRBV5-8 and TRBJ2-7, with D tentatively TRBD1 (5 bases). Germline loops: CDR1 SGHTS, CDR2 YDEGEE. The CDR3 runs to 16 residues. V was trimmed by 0 bases and J by 7 bases, leaving 20 bases between them. For the CDR3, the DNA is TGTGCCAGCAGCTTGGAACCCCGTCTCAGGGTCCTTGAGCAGTACTTC. This sequence encodes CASSLEPRLRVLEQYF. Combining the CDR3 with reference TRBV5-8 and TRBJ2-7 gives the whole variable domain EAGVTQSPTHLIKTRGQQATLRCSPISGHTSVYWYQQALGLGLQFLLWYDEGEERNRGNFPPRFSGRQFPNYSSELNVNALELEDSALYLCASSLEPRLRVLEQYFGPGTRLTVT.

The chain links TRBV19 to TRBJ2-3; TRBD2 is a possible D gene (5 bases). Trimming shortened V by 6 bases and J by 3 bases, and 16 bases separated the two germline ends. There are 15 residues in the CDR3. Germline CDR1 is LNHDA and CDR2 is SQIVND (reference sequence). The CDR3 coding sequence is TGTGCCAGTAGCCCCCTGAGGGCACGGACAGATACGCAGTATTTT. This encodes CASSPLRARTDTQYF. The whole variable domain, filled in from reference TRBV19 and TRBJ2-3, reads DGGITQSPKYLFRKEGQNVTLSCEQNLNHDAMYWYRQDPGQGLRLIYYSQIVNDFQKGDIAEGYSVSREKKESFPLTVTSAQKNPTAFYLCASSPLRARTDTQYFGPGTRLTVL.

The chain is built from TRBV9 and TRBJ2-5, with 7 bases identical to TRBD2. J was trimmed by 5 bases and V by 2 bases; bases with no gene match: 3. CDR1 is SGDLS and CDR2 is YYNGEE in the germline V gene. The CDR3 contains 13 residues. The CDR3: CASSVSGMETQYF. DNA for the CDR3: TGTGCCAGCAGCGTGAGCGGGATGGAGACCCAGTACTTC.

The chain recombines TRBV12-5 with TRBJ2-7; the match to TRBD1 covers 10 bases. This CDR3 has 15 residues. Germline CDR1 reads LGHNT; CDR2 reads FRNRAP. The ends lost 1 base at V and 5 bases at J; junction bases unmatched: 5. CDR3 protein: CASGLGGTGANEQYF. The DNA for the CDR3 is TGTGCTAGTGGTTTGGGGGGGACAGGGGCCAACGAGCAGTACTTC.

This rearrangement joins TRBV6-5 to TRBJ1-5; TRBD1 matches at 11 bases. With V trimmed by 6 bases and J by 2 bases, 3 bases remained unmatched. The CDR3 has 15 amino acids. The germline CDR1 and CDR2 sequences are MNHEY and SVGAGI. The DNA of the CDR3 is TGTGCCAGCAGGGAGGGACAGGGGGGCAATCAGCCCCAGCATTTT. This encodes CASREGQGGNQPQHF.

This clone was found a few times. This rearrangement joins TRBV10-2 to TRBJ1-2; 10 bases agree with TRBD1. Trimming at V came to 4 bases and at J to 6 bases, leaving 8 bases not matched to a gene. Per germline, CDR1 WSHSY and CDR2 SAAADI. The CDR3 is 15 amino acids. The CDR3 sequence: CASSGGTGADHGYTF. The DNA of the CDR3 is TGCGCCAGCAGTGGGGGGACAGGGGCTGACCATGGCTACACCTTC.

This chain uses TRBV18 with TRBJ2-3, with 10 bases aligning to TRBD2. CDR3 length equals 14 residues. Germline V CDR1 and CDR2: KGHSH, LQKENI. Trimming removed 3 bases from V and 3 bases from J; junction bases left unmatched: 0. CDR3 nucleotides: TGTGCCAGCTCACCGGGACTAGCGACAGATACGCAGTATTTT. Protein: CASSPGLATDTQYF.

The J gene is TRBJ2-1, the V gene TRBV7-2, with D hard to call. Trimming took off 2 bases at V and 7 bases at J, with 9 bases between the two ends. This CDR3 is 13 amino acids long. Germline V lookup: CDR1 SGHTA, CDR2 FQGNSA. Here the CDR3 DNA reads TGTGCCAGCAGCTTAATGGCCGTAAATGAGCAGTTCTTC. Protein product: CASSLMAVNEQFF.

This chain joins TRBV5-6 and TRBJ1-6; D unclear. Germline lookup yields CDR1 SGHDT and CDR2 YYEEEE. The CDR3 spans 15 residues. Trimming took 1 base from V and 13 from J, leaving 18 bases between them. The CDR3 DNA reads TGTGCCAGCAGCTTGTTTTGGGAGGGCCCAGCGCCCCTCCACTTT. Amino acid sequence: CASSLFWEGPAPLHF.

The sample holds a few counts of this clone. J is TRBJ2-7 and V is TRBV2, with D possibly TRBD1 on 6 matching bases. This CDR3 is 13 amino acids long. Germline CDR1 reads SNHLY; CDR2 reads FYNNEI. V lost 2 bases and J 6 bases, leaving 11 bases between the germline ends. The CDR3 DNA follows: TGTGCCAGCAGTGAATCCAGGGGTGGCGAGCAGTACTTC. Translation gives CASSESRGGEQYF.

The table lists this clone with a few counts. This chain joins TRBV7-2 and TRBJ2-7; 13 bases align to TRBD2. The ends lost 4 bases at V and 6 bases at J; junction bases unmatched: 6. CDR1 is SGHTA and CDR2 is FQGNSA in the germline V gene. The CDR3 length is 15 residues. The chain's CDR3 is CASSSLAGGLGEQYF. Here the CDR3 DNA reads TGTGCCAGCAGCTCACTAGCGGGAGGGCTAGGCGAGCAGTACTTC.

The rearrangement uses TRBV5-4 and TRBJ2-3; 9 bases are a match to TRBD2. CDR1 is SGHNT, CDR2 YYREEE, per germline (reference sequence). The CDR3 runs 13 residues. V dropped 7 bases and J dropped 1; count of bases not matched to a gene: 1. CDR3 region: CASAGGRTDTQYF. The CDR3, as DNA: TGTGCCAGCGCGGGAGGGCGCACAGATACGCAGTATTTT. Full variable domain (missing parts from reference TRBV5-4 and TRBJ2-3): ETGVTQSPTHLIKTRGQQVTLRCSSQSGHNTVSWYQQALGQGPQFIFQYYREEENGRGNFPPRFSGLQFPNYSSELNVNALELDDSALYLCASAGGRTDTQYFGPGTRLTVL.

J is TRBJ2-7 and V is TRBV20-1, with 8 bases matching TRBD1. Germline CDR1 DFQATT, CDR2 SNEGSKA (reference sequence). The CDR3 is 14 amino acids. The junction had 4 bases not matched to a gene; V was cut back by 3 bases and J by 0 bases. For the CDR3, the DNA is TGCAGTGCTAGTGGACAGGGCTTCTCCTACGAGCAGTACTTC. Translated: CSASGQGFSYEQYF.

The CDR3 sequence is CASSQARTGGLLYGYTF. The CDR3 region has the DNA TGTGCCAGCAGCCAAGCGAGGACAGGGGGCCTACTCTACGGCTACACCTTC. V usage is TRBV3-1 (or the pseudogene TRBV3-2) and J usage is TRBJ1-2; the match to TRBD1 covers 11 bases. CDR1 and CDR2 from the germline V gene are LGHDT and YNNKEL (reference sequence). The junction had 12 bases not matched to a gene; V was cut back by 1 base and J by 8 bases. This CDR3 comprises 17 residues.